One T cell receptor beta chain is described in this entry. Antigen specificity is unknown. The germline V and J ends were trimmed by 0 bases and 3 bases, with 17 bases remaining between them. The CDR3 is made up of 18 amino acids. The V gene's germline CDR1 is LGHNA and CDR2 YSLEER. Method: immunoSEQ multiplex PCR; TCRdb's copy keeps in-frame clones and lacks some. The repertoire has 20,000 to 30,000 clones, 70% to 90% of them found once; the top ten carry 5.8%. The data originate from a study of T cells in localized non-small cell lung cancer. Study-wide points: Tumor showed lower T cell clonality than uninvolved adjacent lung, where it was highest.

The sample in question was peripheral blood, obtained before any cancer treatment. V is TRBV4-3 and J is TRBJ1-4; tentative D call: TRBD1 (5 bases). The TCR sequence derives from a male donor aged 60 or over with stage II squamous cell lung carcinoma. The CDR3: CASSQDLGGVGSNEKLFF. CDR3 DNA sequence: TGCGCCAGCAGCCAAGATCTCGGAGGGGTGGGTTCTAATGAAAAACTGTTTTTT.